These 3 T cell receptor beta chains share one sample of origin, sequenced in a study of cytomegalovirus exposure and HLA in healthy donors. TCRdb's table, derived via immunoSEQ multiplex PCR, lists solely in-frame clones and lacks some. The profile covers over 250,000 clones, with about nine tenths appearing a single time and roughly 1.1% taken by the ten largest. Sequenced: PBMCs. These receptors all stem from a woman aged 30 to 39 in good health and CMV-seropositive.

CDR3 sequence reads: CASSWVAGTGVTQYF. The CDR3 region has the DNA TGTGCCAGCAGTTGGGTAGCGGGGACTGGGGTGACCCAGTACTTC. The chain recombines TRBV6-5 with TRBJ2-5, with TRBD2 matching 8 bases. With V trimmed by 4 bases and J by 7 bases, 11 bases remained unmatched. From germline, CDR1 is MNHEY and CDR2 SVGAGI. The CDR3 is made up of 15 amino acids.

The CDR3 DNA sequence: TGTGCCAGCAGTGGGACAGGGGGCAATTATGGCTACACCTTC. Translating gives CASSGTGGNYGYTF. The V and J genes are TRBV2 and TRBJ1-2; 11 bases are a match to TRBD1. J gave up 5 bases and V 4 bases, and 3 bases lay outside the gene matches. Germline CDR1 SNHLY, CDR2 FYNNEI. This CDR3 region has 14 residues.

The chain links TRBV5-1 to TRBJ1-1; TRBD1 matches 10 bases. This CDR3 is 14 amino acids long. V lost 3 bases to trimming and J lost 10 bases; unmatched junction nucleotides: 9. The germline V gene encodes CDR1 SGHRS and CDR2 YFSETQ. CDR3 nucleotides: TGCGCCAGCAGCTCGGACAGGGGGGTATCTCGAGCTTTCTTT. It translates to CASSSDRGVSRAFF.